Listed below are T cell receptor beta chains from one sample, sequenced in a study of OX40 agonist ivuxolimab in advanced cancers. Libraries were prepared by immunoSEQ multiplex PCR; TCRdb keeps only in-frame clonotypes and omits some of them. The repertoire holds some 74,000 clones, with less than 95% as singletons. The material sequenced was CD4+ or CD8+ T cells sorted from blood, taken in a trial of the OX40 agonist ivuxolimab. Receptors originate from an adult with an advanced solid tumor such as melanoma, head and neck, liver or kidney cancer. The CDR3 runs from the conserved cysteine through the conserved F or W. A D gene is named only where the DNA matches it firmly. Size is stated for part of the rows, as once, few or many counts, or as a class when the clone is expanded.

J gene,D gene,clone size,CDR3 length,V gene,CDR3 DNA,CDR3 protein
TRBJ1-1,-,-,13,TRBV5-4,TGTGCCAGCAGCCAGGACCAAAACACTGAAGCTTTCTTT,CASSQDQNTEAFF
TRBJ1-2,-,-,16,TRBV7-2,TGTGCCAGCAGCCTTAGGCAGCCGACTGGGGGGTATGGCTACACCTTC,CASSLRQPTGGYGYTF
TRBJ2-4,-,-,15,TRBV6-4,TGTGCCAGCAGTGTGGAACCCGGGGTCAAAAACATTCAGTACTTC,CASSVEPGVKNIQYF
TRBJ2-5,-,-,13,TRBV13,TGTGCCAGCAGCTTAGGATCCCAAGAGACCCAGTACTTC,CASSLGSQETQYF
TRBJ1-2,TRBD1,once,16,TRBV5-5,TGTGCCAGCAGCTCGAGCGGGACAGGGGTTTTTTATGGCTACACCTTC,CASSSSGTGVFYGYTF
TRBJ1-1,-,-,14,TRBV18,TGTGCCAGCTCACAAACAGGGATGAACACTGAAGCTTTCTTT,CASSQTGMNTEAFF
TRBJ2-1,TRBD2,-,19,TRBV7-9,TGTGCCAGCAGGCCTGGACTAGCGGGGGGGCGTGGTCCTTACAATGAGCAGTTCTTC,CASRPGLAGGRGPYNEQFF
TRBJ2-5,TRBD1,-,16,TRBV7-9,TGTGCCAGCTCCCCTCAGGGGGCGGGGTACCAAGAGACCCAGTACTTC,CASSPQGAGYQETQYF
TRBJ1-1,-,-,14,TRBV4-1,TGCGCCAGCAGCCAAGAATGGTGGAACACTGAAGCTTTCTTT,CASSQEWWNTEAFF
TRBJ2-1,TRBD1,-,15,TRBV5-5,TGTGCCAGCAGCAAGGACTCGGGACAGCACAATGAGCAGTTCTTC,CASSKDSGQHNEQFF
TRBJ2-7,-,-,15,TRBV6-5,TGTGCCAGCAGTTACTCAGCCGACAGATCCTACGAGCAGTACTTC,CASSYSADRSYEQYF
TRBJ1-4,-,-,13,TRBV4-2,TGTGCCAGCAGCCAAGGTCAGGGTGAAAAACTGTTTTTT,CASSQGQGEKLFF
TRBJ2-2,-,-,14,TRBV7-9,TGTGCCAGCAGCTTAGACCCCAACACCGGGGAGCTGTTTTTT,CASSLDPNTGELFF
TRBJ1-1,-,once,13,TRBV18,TGTGCCAGCTCACCACCGACGGCGTTTGAAGCTTTCTTT,CASSPPTAFEAFF